Presented here are 17 T cell receptor beta chains from one specimen sequenced in a study of blood T cell repertoires in COVID-19. Only in-frame clones appear in the TCRdb table, and some are missing; sequencing was by immunoSEQ multiplex PCR. The sample holds roughly 15,000 clones, over 70% seen once. The sample taken for sequencing was peripheral blood. The receptors were gathered from a man between 60 and 75 years old with acute or convalescent COVID-19.

This clone was detected once. This chain uses TRBV7-9 with TRBJ2-7; TRBD1 matches at 12 bases. V lost 0 bases to trimming and J lost 6 bases; unmatched junction nucleotides: 9. CDR1 SEHNR and CDR2 FQNEAQ come from the germline V gene (reference sequence). CDR3 length: 17 residues. As DNA, the CDR3 is TGTGCCAGCAGCTTAGCCCGCGGAGGGACAGGGGGCAGCGAGCAGTACTTC. Encoded protein: CASSLARGGTGGSEQYF.

The V and J genes are TRBV6-6 and TRBJ1-1; 7 positions agree with TRBD1. V dropped 2 bases and J dropped 1; count of bases not matched to a gene: 4. The CDR3 is 15 residues long. The germline gives CDR1 MNHNY, CDR2 SVGAGI (reference sequence). CDR3 DNA: TGTGCCAGCAGTTACCACGGGACAGCGAACACTGAAGCTTTCTTT. Translating gives CASSYHGTANTEAFF.

The chain recombines TRBV29-1 with TRBJ2-7, with TRBD2 as a possible D gene (5 bases). CDR1 is SQVTM and CDR2 is ANQGSEA in the germline V gene. The CDR3 is 14 amino acids. V was clipped by 0 bases and J by 7 bases, with 16 bases between them. This CDR3 reads CSVEDPRAPLEQYF. The CDR3 nucleotides are TGCAGCGTTGAAGATCCGCGGGCCCCCTTGGAGCAGTACTTC.

This chain uses TRBV7-9 with TRBJ1-1; D not resolved. CDR1 is SEHNR, CDR2 FQNEAQ, per germline (reference sequence). The CDR3 runs to 15 residues. Trimming removed 5 bases from V and 5 bases from J, with 18 bases in between. Written as DNA, the CDR3 is TGTGCCAGCAGCCCGGGATCGAACCGAAAAACTGAAGCTTTCTTT. Translation gives CASSPGSNRKTEAFF.

This chain connects TRBV3-1 (or the pseudogene TRBV3-2) to TRBJ1-5; possible D gene TRBD1, 5 bases. Trimming pared 0 bases from V and 7 bases from J, leaving 10 bases between. The CDR3 has 14 residues. Germline V gives CDR1 LGHDT, CDR2 YNNKEL (reference sequence). CDR3 nucleotides: TGTGCCAGCAGCCAAGACGGGGGGGGACAGCCCCAGCATTTT. This encodes CASSQDGGGQPQHF.

The V and J genes are TRBV11-2 and TRBJ1-2; 12 nucleotides agree with TRBD1. Trimming removed 5 bases from V and 7 bases from J; junction bases left unmatched: 2. Germline CDR1 reads SGHAT; CDR2 reads FQNNGV. The CDR3 sequence is 13 residues long. CDR3 loop: CASSRDRGLGYTF. The CDR3 DNA follows: TGTGCCAGCAGCCGGGACAGGGGGCTTGGCTACACCTTC.

The chain couples TRBV7-2 to TRBJ2-6; maybe TRBD2 (6 bases). The CDR3 has 17 residues. CDR1 and CDR2 (germline): SGHTA, FQGNSA. V was clipped by 4 bases and J by 0 bases, with 13 bases between them. The CDR3 DNA follows: TGTGCCAGCAGCTGGGGCCGGGGGATCTCTGGGGCCAACGTCCTGACTTTC. This gives the protein CASSWGRGISGANVLTF.

This chain links TRBV18 with TRBJ2-7; D gene unclear. This CDR3 is built from 14 residues. Germline V gene lookup returns CDR1 KGHSH and CDR2 LQKENI. Deletions cut 6 bases from V and 6 bases from J, with 18 bases between. CDR3 coding DNA: TGTGCCAGCTCTCCGAGTACGTCTCGGTCCGAGCAGTACTTC. It codes for CASSPSTSRSEQYF.

The chain is built from TRBV5-1 and TRBJ1-1; D remains ambiguous. This CDR3 is built from 14 residues. Germline V lookup: CDR1 SGHRS, CDR2 YFSETQ. Trimming left V 3 bases short and J 1 base short, with 10 bases between. For the CDR3, the DNA is TGCGCCAGCAGCTCGGGAGTCGCGAACACTGAAGCTTTCTTT. Translation gives CASSSGVANTEAFF.

The V and J genes are TRBV5-1 and TRBJ2-2; D is perhaps TRBD1 (6 bases). This CDR3 has 13 residues. The V gene's germline CDR1 is SGHRS and CDR2 YFSETQ. V was cut by 2 bases and J by 9 bases, with 11 bases left in between. CDR3 amino acids: CASSFSGGRELFF. Here the CDR3 DNA reads TGCGCCAGCAGCTTCTCTGGGGGCCGGGAGCTGTTTTTT.

By share, this clone counts as medium-sized. V and J are TRBV7-9 and TRBJ1-5, with D perhaps TRBD1 (5 bases). The length of the CDR3 is 17 residues. Germline V gene data show CDR1 as SEHNR and CDR2 as FQNEAQ (reference sequence). V was cut by 5 bases and J by 1 base, with 18 bases left in between. This chain's CDR3 is CASSPRGGGNSNQPQHF. CDR3 sequence (DNA): TGTGCCAGCAGCCCGAGGGGCGGAGGGAACAGCAATCAGCCCCAGCATTTT.

The V call is TRBV30, the J call TRBJ1-1; possibly TRBD1 for D (6 bases). Per germline, CDR1 GTSNPN and CDR2 SVGIG (reference sequence). This CDR3 is built from 13 residues. V dropped 2 bases and J dropped 4 bases, with 11 bases sitting between them. CDR3 residues: CAWSRGLGTEAFF. The CDR3 nucleotides read TGTGCCTGGAGTAGGGGGTTAGGCACTGAAGCTTTCTTT.

This clone was picked up a small number of times. The V and J genes are TRBV4-3 and TRBJ2-1; 8 nucleotides align to TRBD1. V was pared by 0 bases and J by 7 bases, with 8 bases of the junction left unmatched. This CDR3 spans 16 amino acids. Germline assignment: CDR1 LGHNA and CDR2 YSLEER. CDR3 DNA sequence: TGCGCCAGCAGCCAAGAGCAGGGGGCGCTGGGGAATGAGCAGTTCTTC. Its protein is CASSQEQGALGNEQFF.

The J gene is TRBJ2-2, the V gene TRBV7-2; tentative D call: TRBD1 (5 bases). The CDR3 is 16 residues long. Trimming removed 3 bases at V and 6 bases at J, with 17 bases between. Germline CDR1 is SGHTA and CDR2 is FQGNSA. This chain's CDR3 is CASSLWFREESGELFF. The CDR3 DNA is TGTGCCAGCAGCTTGTGGTTCAGGGAAGAGTCCGGGGAGCTGTTTTTT.

This clone was seen a handful of times. Sequence at one end of the junction differs from germline and may be a read error. The chain has TRBV7-2 and TRBJ2-7, with 13 bases aligning to TRBD2. CDR1 is SGHTA and CDR2 is FQGNSA in the germline V gene. The CDR3 runs to 13 residues. The CDR3 DNA reads TGTGCCAGCAGCTCCTCACCGGGACTAGCGGGGCTCTTC. This sequence encodes CASSSSPGLAGLF.

V usage is TRBV7-2 and J usage is TRBJ1-1, with 8 bases identical to TRBD1. The CDR3 runs to 16 residues. V shed 4 bases and J 5 bases; nucleotides not matched to a gene: 12. Germline V gives CDR1 SGHTA, CDR2 FQGNSA. The CDR3, as DNA: TGTGCCAGCAGCTCTCATCCCAGGGGGCTGGGGACTGAAGCTTTCTTT. As protein: CASSSHPRGLGTEAFF.

This chain connects TRBV25-1 to TRBJ1-6; TRBD1 is a possible D gene (5 bases). The germline V gene has CDR1 MGHDK and CDR2 SYGVNS. V was shortened by 3 bases and J by 7 bases, with 10 bases between the two germline ends. The CDR3 covers 14 residues. The CDR3 here is CASSDQGYNSPLHF. In nucleotides, the CDR3 is TGTGCCAGCAGTGATCAGGGCTACAATTCACCCCTCCACTTT.